The present TCR beta chain was sequenced within a study of control samples from healthy donors and cancer patients. This CDR3 spans 14 amino acids. The V gene end was trimmed by 0 bases and the J gene end by 7 bases; junction bases not matched to a gene: 0. Germline lookup yields CDR1 PRHDT and CDR2 FYEKMQ (reference sequence). The method was immunoSEQ multiplex PCR; TCRdb's version includes in-frame clones alone and lacks a portion of them. The profile shows about 52,000 clones, roughly 94% of them singletons. The chain uses TRBV13 and TRBJ1-5; 10 positions agree with TRBD1. The clonotype originates from a man younger than 40 in good health. Sequencing used blood. CDR3 amino acids: CASSLGGQGQPQHF. The CDR3 DNA follows: TGTGCCAGCAGCTTAGGGGGACAGGGGCAGCCCCAGCATTTT.